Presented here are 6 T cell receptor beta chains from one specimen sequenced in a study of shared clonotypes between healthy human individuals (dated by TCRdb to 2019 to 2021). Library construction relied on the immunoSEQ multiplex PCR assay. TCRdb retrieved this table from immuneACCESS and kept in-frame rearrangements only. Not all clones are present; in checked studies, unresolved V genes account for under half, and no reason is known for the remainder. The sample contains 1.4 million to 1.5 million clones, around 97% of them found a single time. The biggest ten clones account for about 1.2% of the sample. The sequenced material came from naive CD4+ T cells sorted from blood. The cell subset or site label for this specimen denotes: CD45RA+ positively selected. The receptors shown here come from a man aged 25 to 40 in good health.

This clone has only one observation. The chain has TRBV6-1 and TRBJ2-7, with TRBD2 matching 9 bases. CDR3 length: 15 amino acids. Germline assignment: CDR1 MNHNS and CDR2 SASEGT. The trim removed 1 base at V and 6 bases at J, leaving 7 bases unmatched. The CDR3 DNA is TGTGCCAGCAGTGAAGTGGTTAGCGGGAGATCCGAGCAGTACTTC. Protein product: CASSEVVSGRSEQYF.

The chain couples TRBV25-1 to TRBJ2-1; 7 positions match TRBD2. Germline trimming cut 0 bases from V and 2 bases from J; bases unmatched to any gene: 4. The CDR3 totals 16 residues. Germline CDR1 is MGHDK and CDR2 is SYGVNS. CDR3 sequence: CASSEYAGVAYNEQFF. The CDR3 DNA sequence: TGTGCCAGCAGTGAATATGCGGGAGTAGCCTACAATGAGCAGTTCTTC.

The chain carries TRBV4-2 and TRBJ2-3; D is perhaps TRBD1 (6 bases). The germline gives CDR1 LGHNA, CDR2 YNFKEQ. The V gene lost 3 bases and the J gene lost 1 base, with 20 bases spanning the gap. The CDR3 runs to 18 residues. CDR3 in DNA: TGTGCCAGCAGCCATACCCCCTTAGGGCAGGGGCGCACAGATACGCAGTATTTT. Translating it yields CASSHTPLGQGRTDTQYF.

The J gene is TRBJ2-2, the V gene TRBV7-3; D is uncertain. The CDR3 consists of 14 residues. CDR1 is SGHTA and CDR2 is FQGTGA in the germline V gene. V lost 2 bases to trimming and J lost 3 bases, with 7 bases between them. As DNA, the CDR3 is TGTGCCAGCAGCTTATTAGCTGACACCGGGGAGCTGTTTTTT. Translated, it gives CASSLLADTGELFF.

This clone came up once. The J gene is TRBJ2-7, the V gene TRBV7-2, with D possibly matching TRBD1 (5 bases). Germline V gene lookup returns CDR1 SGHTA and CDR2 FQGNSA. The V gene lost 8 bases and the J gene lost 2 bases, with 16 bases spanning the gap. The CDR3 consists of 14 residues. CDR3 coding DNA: TGTGCCAGCGCGAGTGGACAAACAGCCTACGAGCAGTACTTC. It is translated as CASASGQTAYEQYF.

CDR3 protein: CASSLEGLEEFF. The CDR3 coding sequence is TGCGCCAGCAGCTTGGAGGGACTGGAGGAGTTCTTC. The chain combines TRBV5-1 with TRBJ2-1; tentative D call: TRBD2 (6 bases). This CDR3 has 12 residues. Trimming took 0 bases from V and 14 from J, leaving 12 bases between them. The V gene's germline CDR1 is SGHRS and CDR2 YFSETQ.